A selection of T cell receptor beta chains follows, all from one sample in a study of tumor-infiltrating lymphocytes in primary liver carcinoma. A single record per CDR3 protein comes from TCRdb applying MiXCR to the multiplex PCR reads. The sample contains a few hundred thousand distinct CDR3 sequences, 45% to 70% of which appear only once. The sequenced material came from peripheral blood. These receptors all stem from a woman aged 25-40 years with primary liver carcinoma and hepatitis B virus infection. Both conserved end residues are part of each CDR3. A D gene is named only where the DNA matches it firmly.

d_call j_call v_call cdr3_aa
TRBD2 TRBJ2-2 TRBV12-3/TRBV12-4 CASTLAGGAGELFF
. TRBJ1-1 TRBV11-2 CDSSIGLNTEAFF
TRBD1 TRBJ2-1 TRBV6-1 CASGVSGTGLREQFF
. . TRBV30 CAWEVRNEQFF
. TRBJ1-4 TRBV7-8 CASSLGGGGGEKLFF
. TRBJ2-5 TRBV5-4 CASSLLAEQETQYF
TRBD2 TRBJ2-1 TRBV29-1 CSVGGGSRDEQFF
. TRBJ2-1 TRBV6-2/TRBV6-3 CASRTTTSSYNEQFF
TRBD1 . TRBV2 CASSSDRGRKVTQYF
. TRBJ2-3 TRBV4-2 CASSQAGEVDTQYF
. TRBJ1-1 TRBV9 CASSGSSGEIAEAFF
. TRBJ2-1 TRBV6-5 CASSYKGSSSYEQFF
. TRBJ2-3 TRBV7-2 CASSPQHSSDTQYF
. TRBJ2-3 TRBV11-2 CASSPGGSDGYTDTQYF
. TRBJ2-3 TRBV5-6 CPSSLPGRDTQYF
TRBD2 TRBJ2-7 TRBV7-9 CASSPLGREISYEQYF
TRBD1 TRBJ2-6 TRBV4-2 CASSPRTGASGANVLTF
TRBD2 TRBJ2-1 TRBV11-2 CASNSQAGGWNEQFF
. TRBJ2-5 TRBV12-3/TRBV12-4 CASGEGTLQTEYF
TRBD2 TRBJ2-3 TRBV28 CASTPPGTSMDTQYF
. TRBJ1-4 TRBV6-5 CASRCDGFNEKLFF
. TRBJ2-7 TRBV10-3 CAISGTSATYEQYF
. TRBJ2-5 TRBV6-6 CASRSGETQYF
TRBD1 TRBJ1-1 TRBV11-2 CATIYPGQAGETEAFF
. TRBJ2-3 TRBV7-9 CASSFEKRTDTQYF
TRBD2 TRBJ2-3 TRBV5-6 CASSLAGGPTDTQYF
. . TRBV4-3 CASSQDPSTSSQYF
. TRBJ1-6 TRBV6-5 CASSFHPSADNSSLHF
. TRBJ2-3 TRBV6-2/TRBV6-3 CASRQDTADTQYF
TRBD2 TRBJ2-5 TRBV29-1 CSVELAGEGETRNF
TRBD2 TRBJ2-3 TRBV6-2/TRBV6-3 CASHRAGGRTDTQYF
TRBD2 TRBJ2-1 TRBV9 CVSSTAGGPREQFF
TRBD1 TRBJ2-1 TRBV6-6 CACRGGTGGQNEQFF
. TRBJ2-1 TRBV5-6 CTSSLPLTGPLNEQFF
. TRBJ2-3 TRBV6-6 CASSYPDYPDTQYF
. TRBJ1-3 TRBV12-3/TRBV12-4 CASSSHGREKRDTIYF
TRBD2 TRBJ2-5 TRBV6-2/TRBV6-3 CASNGLAGGWGQETQYF
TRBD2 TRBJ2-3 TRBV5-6 CASSLVAGGTDTQYF
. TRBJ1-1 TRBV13 CASSPNTEAFF
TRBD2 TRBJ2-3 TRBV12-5 CASGPDGGNTDAQYF
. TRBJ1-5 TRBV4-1 CASSQVYPSNQPQHF
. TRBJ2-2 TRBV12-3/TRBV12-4 CAGSYHTGELFF
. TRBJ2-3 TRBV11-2 CASSFGGDTQYF
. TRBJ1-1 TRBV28 CASSLSLDYTEAFF
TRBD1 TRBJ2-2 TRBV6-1 CASCRQGANTGELFF
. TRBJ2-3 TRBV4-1 CASSSAPGEGRAKADTQYF
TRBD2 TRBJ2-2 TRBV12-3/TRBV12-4 CVSIGDRGLAATGELFF
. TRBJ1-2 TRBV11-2 CASSFSQGDGYTF
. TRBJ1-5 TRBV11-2 CASSLGNYSNQPQHF
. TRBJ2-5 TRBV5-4 CASTPTYGVQETQYF
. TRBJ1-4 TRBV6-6 CASSYYGRNEKLFF
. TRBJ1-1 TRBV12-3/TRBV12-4 CASSPRQGGHTEAFF
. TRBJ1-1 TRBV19 CASSTGNTEAFF
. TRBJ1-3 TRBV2 CASSDWEGVGNTIYF
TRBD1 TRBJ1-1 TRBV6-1 CASREPTGTGGAEAFF
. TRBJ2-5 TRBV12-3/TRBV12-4 CASSSRETQYF
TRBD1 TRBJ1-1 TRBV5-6 CASSLRVQGRNTEAFF
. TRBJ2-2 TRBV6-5 CASRSNTGELFF
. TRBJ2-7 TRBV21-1 CASSPPLTELYF
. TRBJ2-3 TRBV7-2 CASSQTRGSGTDTQYF